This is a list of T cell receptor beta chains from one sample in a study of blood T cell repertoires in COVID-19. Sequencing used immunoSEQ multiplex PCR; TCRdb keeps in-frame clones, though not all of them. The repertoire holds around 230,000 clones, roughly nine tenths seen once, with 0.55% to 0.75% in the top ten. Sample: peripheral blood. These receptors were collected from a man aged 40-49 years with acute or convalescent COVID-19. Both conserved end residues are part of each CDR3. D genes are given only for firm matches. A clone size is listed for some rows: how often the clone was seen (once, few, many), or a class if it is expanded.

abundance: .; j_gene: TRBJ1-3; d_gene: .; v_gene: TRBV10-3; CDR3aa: CALGAPGNTIYF; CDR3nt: TGTGCCCTAGGGGCGCCTGGAAACACCATATATTTT
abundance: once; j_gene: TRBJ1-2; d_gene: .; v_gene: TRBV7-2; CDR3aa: CASSIDRSGGYTF; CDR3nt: TGTGCCAGCAGCATTGACAGGTCAGGAGGCTACACCTTC
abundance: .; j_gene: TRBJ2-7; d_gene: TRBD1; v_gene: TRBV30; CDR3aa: CAWRGQGMSWEQYF; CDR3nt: TGTGCCTGGAGGGGACAGGGAATGTCCTGGGAGCAGTACTTC
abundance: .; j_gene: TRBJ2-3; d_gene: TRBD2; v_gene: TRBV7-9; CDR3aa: CASSSLGGADTQYF; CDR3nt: TGTGCCAGCAGCTCCCTTGGGGGGGCAGATACGCAGTATTTT
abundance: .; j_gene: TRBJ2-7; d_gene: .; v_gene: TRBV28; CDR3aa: CASSLSRDTWTPNEQYF; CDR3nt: TGTGCCAGCAGTTTGAGTCGGGACACGTGGACTCCCAACGAGCAGTACTTC
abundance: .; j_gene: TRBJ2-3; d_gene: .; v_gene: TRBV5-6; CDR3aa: CASSRKGSATDTQYF; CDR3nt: TGTGCCAGCAGCCGTAAGGGTAGCGCTACAGATACGCAGTATTTT
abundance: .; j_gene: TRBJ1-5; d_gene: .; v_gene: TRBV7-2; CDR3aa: CASSLVRDISGQPQHF; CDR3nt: TGTGCCAGCAGCTTAGTCCGGGACATATCCGGACAGCCCCAGCATTTT
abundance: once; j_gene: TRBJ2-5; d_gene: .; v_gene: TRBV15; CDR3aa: CATGRDQETQYF; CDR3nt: TGTGCCACCGGGCGAGACCAAGAGACCCAGTACTTC
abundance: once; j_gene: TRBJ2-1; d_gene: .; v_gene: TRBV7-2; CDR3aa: CASSLSRDSYNEQFF; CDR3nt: TGTGCCAGCAGCTTATCGAGGGACTCCTACAATGAGCAGTTCTTC
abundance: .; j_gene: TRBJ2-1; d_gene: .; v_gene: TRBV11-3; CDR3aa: CASSLGGLGEQFF; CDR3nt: TGTGCCAGCAGCTTAGGAGGGTTGGGCGAGCAGTTCTTC
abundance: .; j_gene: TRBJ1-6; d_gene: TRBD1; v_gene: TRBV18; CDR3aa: CASSPSGTGLLNNSPLHF; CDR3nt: TGTGCCAGCTCACCCAGCGGGACAGGGTTACTTAATAATTCACCCCTCCACTTT
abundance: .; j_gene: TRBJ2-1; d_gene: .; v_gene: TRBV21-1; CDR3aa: CASSRARENEQFF; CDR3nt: TGTGCCAGCAGCAGGGCGAGAGAGAATGAGCAGTTCTTC
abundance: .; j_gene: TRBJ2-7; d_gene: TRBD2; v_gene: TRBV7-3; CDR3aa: CASSLDAGVRYEQYF; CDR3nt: TGTGCCAGCAGCTTAGACGCGGGAGTCCGGTACGAGCAGTACTTC
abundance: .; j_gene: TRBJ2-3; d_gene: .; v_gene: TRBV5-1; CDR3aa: CASSLVEVADTQYF; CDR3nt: TGCGCCAGCAGCTTGGTGGAGGTCGCAGATACGCAGTATTTT
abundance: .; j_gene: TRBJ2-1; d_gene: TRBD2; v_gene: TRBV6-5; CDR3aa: CASSYYLAGPHEQFF; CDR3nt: TGTGCCAGCAGTTACTACCTAGCGGGACCCCATGAGCAGTTCTTC
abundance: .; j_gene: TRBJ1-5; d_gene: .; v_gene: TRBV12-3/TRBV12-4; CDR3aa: CASSLGDNQPQHF; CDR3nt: TGTGCCAGCAGTTTGGGAGATAATCAGCCCCAGCATTTT
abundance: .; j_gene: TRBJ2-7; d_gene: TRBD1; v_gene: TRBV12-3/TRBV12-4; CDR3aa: CASRPGQQYEQYF; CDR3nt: TGTGCCAGCAGACCGGGACAGCAATACGAGCAGTACTTC
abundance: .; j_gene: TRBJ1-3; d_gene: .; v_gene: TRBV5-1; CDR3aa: CASSPNWTPLGNTIYF; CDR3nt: TGCGCCAGCAGCCCCAATTGGACACCTCTGGGAAACACCATATATTTT
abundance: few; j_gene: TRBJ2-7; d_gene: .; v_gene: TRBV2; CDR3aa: CASSPLSYEQYF; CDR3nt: TGTGCCAGCAGCCCCTTATCCTACGAGCAGTACTTC
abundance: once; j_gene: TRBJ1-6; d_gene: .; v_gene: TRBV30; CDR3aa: CAWSLAGYRLFGNSPLHF; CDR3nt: TGTGCCTGGAGCTTAGCGGGTTATCGCCTCTTTGGGAATTCACCCCTCCACTTT
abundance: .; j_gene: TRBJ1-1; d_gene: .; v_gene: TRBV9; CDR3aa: CASSVERVTEAFF; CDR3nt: TGTGCCAGCAGCGTAGAGCGAGTTACTGAAGCTTTCTTT
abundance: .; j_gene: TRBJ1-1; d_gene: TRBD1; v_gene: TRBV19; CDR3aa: CASRDRGEAFF; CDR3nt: TGTGCCAGCAGGGACAGGGGTGAAGCTTTCTTT
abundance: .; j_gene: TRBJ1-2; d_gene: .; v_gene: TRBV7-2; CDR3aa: CASAGGPAGYGYTF; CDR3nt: TGTGCCAGCGCAGGCGGGCCTGCGGGCTATGGCTACACCTTC
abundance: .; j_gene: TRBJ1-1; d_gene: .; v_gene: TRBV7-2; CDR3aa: CASSLVVGANTEAFF; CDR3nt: TGTGCCAGCAGCTTAGTTGTAGGGGCAAACACTGAAGCTTTCTTT
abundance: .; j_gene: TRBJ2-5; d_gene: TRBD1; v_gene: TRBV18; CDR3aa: CASSTSRPGGSQETQYF; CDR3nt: TGTGCCAGCTCTACCAGTAGGCCAGGGGGTTCCCAAGAGACCCAGTACTTC
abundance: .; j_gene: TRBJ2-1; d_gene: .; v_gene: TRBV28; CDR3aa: CASSLIAESSYNEQFF; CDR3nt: TGTGCCAGCAGTCTCATAGCGGAAAGCTCCTACAATGAGCAGTTCTTC
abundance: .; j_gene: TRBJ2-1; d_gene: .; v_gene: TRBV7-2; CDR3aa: CASSISGDSYNEQFF; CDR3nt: TGTGCCAGCAGCATAAGCGGCGACTCCTACAATGAGCAGTTCTTC
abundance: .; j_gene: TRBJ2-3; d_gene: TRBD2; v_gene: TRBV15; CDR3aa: CATSRDSSGSPDTQYF; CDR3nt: TGTGCCACCAGCAGAGATTCCAGCGGGAGCCCAGATACGCAGTATTTT
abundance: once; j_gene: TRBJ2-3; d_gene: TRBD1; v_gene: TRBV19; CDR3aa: CASSIPGWTGGAYF; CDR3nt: TGTGCCAGTAGTATCCCGGGGTGGACAGGGGGCGCCTATTTT
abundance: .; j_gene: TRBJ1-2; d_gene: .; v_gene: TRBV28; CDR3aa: CASSLRDTGYTF; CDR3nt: TGTGCCAGCAGTTTAAGGGACACTGGCTACACCTTC
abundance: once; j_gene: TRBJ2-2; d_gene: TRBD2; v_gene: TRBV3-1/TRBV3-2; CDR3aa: CASSQWVVRGLAGDLNTGELFF; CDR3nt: TGTGCCAGCAGCCAATGGGTAGTTCGGGGACTAGCGGGAGATTTGAACACCGGGGAGCTGTTTTTT
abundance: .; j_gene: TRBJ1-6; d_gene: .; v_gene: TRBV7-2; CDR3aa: CASSLDWGGGSPLHF; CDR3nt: TGTGCCAGCAGCTTAGATTGGGGGGGTGGTTCACCCCTCCACTTT
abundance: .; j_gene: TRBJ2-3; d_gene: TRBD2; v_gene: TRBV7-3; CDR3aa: CASSLTASGDTQYF; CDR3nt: TGTGCCAGCAGCTTAACGGCTAGCGGGGATACGCAGTATTTT
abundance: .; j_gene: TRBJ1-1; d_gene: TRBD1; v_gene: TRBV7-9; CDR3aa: CASSLSGQGLMNTEAFF; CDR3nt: TGTGCCAGCAGCTTATCGGGACAGGGGCTGATGAACACTGAAGCTTTCTTT
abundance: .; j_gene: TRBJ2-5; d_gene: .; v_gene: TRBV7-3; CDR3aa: CASSLTLQETQYF; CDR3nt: TGTGCCAGCAGCTTAACTTTACAAGAGACCCAGTACTTC
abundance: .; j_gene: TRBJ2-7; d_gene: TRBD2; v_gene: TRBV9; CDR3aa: CASSAGAVAGDREQYF; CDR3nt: TGTGCCAGCAGCGCCGGCGCCGTAGCGGGAGATCGCGAGCAGTACTTC
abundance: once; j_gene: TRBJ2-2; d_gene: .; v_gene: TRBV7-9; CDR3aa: CASSSQVNTGELFF; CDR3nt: TGTGCCAGCAGCTCACAGGTGAACACCGGGGAGCTGTTTTTT
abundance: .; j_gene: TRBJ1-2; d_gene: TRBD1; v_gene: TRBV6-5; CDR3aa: CASSLTGSGYTF; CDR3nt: TGTGCCAGCAGTTTGACAGGGAGTGGCTACACCTTC
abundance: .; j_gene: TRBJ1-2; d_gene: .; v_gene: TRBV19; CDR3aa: CASSIMGTYGYTF; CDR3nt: TGTGCCAGTAGTATTATGGGCACATATGGCTACACCTTC
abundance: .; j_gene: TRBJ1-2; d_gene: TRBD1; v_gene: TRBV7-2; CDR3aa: CASSPSQGAGGYTF; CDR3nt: TGTGCCAGCAGCCCCAGTCAGGGGGCCGGTGGCTACACCTTC
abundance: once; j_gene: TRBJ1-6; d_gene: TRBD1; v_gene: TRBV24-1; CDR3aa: CATRTPTGLPDSPLHF; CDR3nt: TGTGCCACCAGGACCCCGACAGGGCTCCCGGATTCACCCCTCCACTTT
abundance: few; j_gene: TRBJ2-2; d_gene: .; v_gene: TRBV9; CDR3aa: CASSVGGGGGDGELFF; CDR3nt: TGTGCCAGCAGCGTAGGAGGAGGGGGCGGGGACGGGGAGCTGTTTTTT
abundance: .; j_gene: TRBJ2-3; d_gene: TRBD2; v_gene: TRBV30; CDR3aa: CAWTQRDGTDTQYF; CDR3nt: TGTGCCTGGACCCAGCGGGATGGCACAGATACGCAGTATTTT
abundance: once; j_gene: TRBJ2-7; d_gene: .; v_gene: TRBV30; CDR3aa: CAWSVLVQGYGLYF; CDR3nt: TGTGCCTGGAGTGTACTAGTACAGGGCTACGGACTGTACTTC
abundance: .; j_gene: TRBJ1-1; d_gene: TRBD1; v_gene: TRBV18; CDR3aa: CASSPKGQGASTEAFF; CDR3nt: TGTGCCAGCTCACCAAAGGGACAGGGGGCGAGCACTGAAGCTTTCTTT